Listed below are T cell receptor beta chains from one sample, sequenced in a study of blood T cells in healthy people across ages. Each CDR3 protein gets one entry after TCRdb re-called the 5' RACE reads with MiXCR. In the table there are hundreds of thousands of distinct CDR3 sequences, 25% to 35% of which are singletons. The specimen sequenced was blood. Every receptor here comes from a woman of 80 years or more in good health. CDR3s include the opening cysteine and the closing phenylalanine or tryptophan. Fields, in order: clone size, J gene, D gene, V gene, CDR3 length, CDR3 DNA, CDR3 protein. A D gene is named only where the DNA matches it firmly. The size field is filled for only some rows; it gives once, few, many or a size class.

>many|TRBJ2-5|.|TRBV5-5|14
TGTGCCAGCAGCCGAAGGGGTTTCGAGGAGACCCAGTACTTC
CASSRRGFEETQYF
>few|TRBJ1-1|.|TRBV7-3|13
TGTGCCAGCAGCCCTTCCGGGGGGGCTGAAGCTTTCTTT
CASSPSGGAEAFF
>few|TRBJ1-2|.|TRBV3-1|13
TGTGCCAGCAGCCAAGATCCCAGGGCGGGCTACACCTTC
CASSQDPRAGYTF
>.|TRBJ2-7|.|TRBV12-3/TRBV12-4|13
TGTGCCAGCAGTCCACCTTTGAAGGGGCGTCGGTACTTC
CASSPPLKGRRYF
>few|TRBJ1-1|.|TRBV12-3/TRBV12-4|15
TGTGCCAGCAGTCCCTTACAGGGTAAGTCCACTGAAGCTTTCTTT
CASSPLQGKSTEAFF
>few|TRBJ1-1|.|TRBV18|15
TGTGCCAGCTCACCACAAGGGGAGAGGAACACTGAAGCTTTCTTT
CASSPQGERNTEAFF
>few|TRBJ1-1|.|TRBV19|13
TGTGCCAGTTGGGCCAAGGGCGAGGCTGAAGCTTTCTTT
CASWAKGEAEAFF
>.|TRBJ2-1|.|TRBV7-2|15
TGTGCCAGCAGCTTTCGCAGGGGCGCCTACAATGAGCAGGTCTTC
CASSFRRGAYNEQVF
>.|TRBJ2-7|TRBD2|TRBV6-5|15
TGTGCCAGCAGACTCGGGGAGGGACGGACCTACGAGCAGTACTTC
CASRLGEGRTYEQYF
>many|TRBJ1-1|.|TRBV7-9|14
TGTGCCAGCAGCTTAGCGAGGCAGGGAACTGAAGCTTTCTTT
CASSLARQGTEAFF
>many|TRBJ2-5|.|TRBV6-1|16
TGTGCCAGCAGTGAAAGAGTCAGCGTATTCCAAGAGACCCAGTACTTC
CASSERVSVFQETQYF
>.|TRBJ2-5|.|TRBV4-3|14
TGCGCCAGCAGCCAAGATGTCCGAGGGGAGACCCAGTACTTC
CASSQDVRGETQYF
>many|TRBJ1-2|.|TRBV12-3/TRBV12-4|16
TGTGCCAGCAGTTTACCCAGCGGCCCCCGATCCTATGGCTACACCTTC
CASSLPSGPRSYGYTF
>many|TRBJ2-2|TRBD2|TRBV2|16
TGTGCCAGCAGTGAGGTGCGGGGGGCGGTAACCGGGGAGCTGTTTTTT
CASSEVRGAVTGELFF
>few|TRBJ1-1|.|TRBV5-1|15
TGCGCCAGCAGCTTTCTCGCAGGGACGAACACTGAAGCTTTCTTT
CASSFLAGTNTEAFF
>few|TRBJ1-2|.|TRBV18|14
TGTGCCAGCTCACCACCGGGCAGAGACTATGGCTACACCTTC
CASSPPGRDYGYTF
>few|TRBJ2-1|TRBD2|TRBV7-8|15
TGTGCCAGCAGCTTATCCTCTAGCGGGGTCAATGAGCAGTTCTTC
CASSLSSSGVNEQFF
>.|TRBJ1-1|.|TRBV7-2|13
TGTGCCAGCAGCAAGGGATTTGGCACTGAAGCTTTCTTT
CASSKGFGTEAFF
>.|TRBJ2-1|.|TRBV7-9|14
TGTGTCGGCAGCTTCGGGGATCCCTACAATGAGCAGTTCTTC
CVGSFGDPYNEQFF
>.|TRBJ2-3|TRBD1|TRBV12-3/TRBV12-4|13
TGTGCCAGCAGACCCACAGGGGGAGATACGCAGTATTTT
CASRPTGGDTQYF
>few|TRBJ2-7|.|TRBV20-1|15
TGCAGTGCTACCAAGGTGGCAGCCCTAACCTACGAGCAGTACTTC
CSATKVAALTYEQYF
>.|TRBJ1-2|.|TRBV2|13
TGTGCCAGCAGGTCAGGGGACGATCATGGCTACACCTTC
CASRSGDDHGYTF
>.|TRBJ2-3|.|TRBV5-1|14
TGCGCCAGCATCCAGAGGGCCGGCAACTATGCGCAGTATTTT
CASIQRAGNYAQYF
>many|TRBJ2-5|.|TRBV11-1|14
TGTGCCAGCAGCTCCTCGGGGCGACAAGAGACCCAGTACTTC
CASSSSGRQETQYF
>many|TRBJ2-3|.|TRBV7-9|14
TGTGCCAGCAGCCCCTGGGGGATCACAGATACGCAGTATTTT
CASSPWGITDTQYF
>many|TRBJ1-1|.|TRBV12-3/TRBV12-4|17
TGTGCCAGCAGTTTCACTCCGAGGATCGGGGGGGACACTGAAGCTTTCTTT
CASSFTPRIGGDTEAFF
>many|TRBJ2-3|.|TRBV7-2|14
TGTGCCAGCAGCTCCCTTAGTAGGACAGATACGCAGTATTTT
CASSSLSRTDTQYF
>.|TRBJ1-1|TRBD1|TRBV5-1|14
TGCGCCAGCAGCTGGACCCCGGGACAGGGCGAAGCTTTCTTT
CASSWTPGQGEAFF
>many|TRBJ2-3|TRBD2|TRBV9|21
TGTGCCAGCAGCGCGATGGCCGATAGACTAGCGGGGGTTGAAGCAACAGATACGCAGTATTTT
CASSAMADRLAGVEATDTQYF
>many|TRBJ2-3|.|TRBV7-9|12
TGTGCCAGCAGTCCAGGGGTTGATACGCAGTATTTT
CASSPGVDTQYF
>many|TRBJ1-2|.|TRBV6-6|14
TGTGCCAGCAGTTACAGCGGGCGTAACTATGGCTACACCTTC
CASSYSGRNYGYTF
>few|TRBJ1-1|TRBD1|TRBV5-1|14
TGCGCCAGCACCCTGACAGGGGTGAACACTGAAGCTTTCTTT
CASTLTGVNTEAFF